This TCR beta chain was retrieved from a study of T cells in Graves' hyperthyroidism and ophthalmopathy. The study's findings and limits: Most clonotypes expanded in the thyroid (above 0.001) were also present in blood.

Researchers amplified the TCR beta CDR3 regions from RNA transcripts. RT-PCR in the first round (using the HTBI primer set) targeted the TCR CDR3. TCRdb redid the calling of the multiplex PCR reads with MiXCR, one entry per CDR3 protein. This sample carries about 50,000 distinct CDR3 sequences, around half of them seen once, and the ten largest clones take around 11%. In regard to this clonotype: Its target is unknown.

Criteria for exclusion of patients were uncontrolled infection, other autoimmune disease, pregnancy or lactation. The trim removed 3 bases at V and 5 bases at J, leaving 12 bases unmatched. Germline assignment: CDR1 DFQATT and CDR2 SNEGSKA (reference sequence). The CDR3 has 15 residues. The sequence was collected from a woman aged 25-40 years with Graves' ophthalmopathy. The V gene is TRBV20-1, the J gene TRBJ2-5; TRBD2 aligns across 7 bases. What was sequenced was blood. CDR3 loop: CSASGSSGSSETQYF. The CDR3 DNA sequence: TGCAGTGCTAGTGGGTCTAGCGGTTCCTCGGAGACCCAGTACTTC.